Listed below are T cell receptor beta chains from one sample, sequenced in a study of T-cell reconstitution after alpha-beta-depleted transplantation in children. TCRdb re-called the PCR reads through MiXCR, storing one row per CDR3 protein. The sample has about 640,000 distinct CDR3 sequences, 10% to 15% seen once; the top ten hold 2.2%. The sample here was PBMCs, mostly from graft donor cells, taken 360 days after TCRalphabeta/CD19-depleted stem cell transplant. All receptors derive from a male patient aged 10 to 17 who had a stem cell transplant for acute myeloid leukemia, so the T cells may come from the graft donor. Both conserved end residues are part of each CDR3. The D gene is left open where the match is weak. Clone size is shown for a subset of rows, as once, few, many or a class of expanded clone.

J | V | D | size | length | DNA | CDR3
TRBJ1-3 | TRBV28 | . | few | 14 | TGTGCCAGCAGTTCGAGGACGGTCGGAAACACCATATATTTT | CASSSRTVGNTIYF
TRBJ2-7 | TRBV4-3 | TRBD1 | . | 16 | TGCGCCAGCAGCCAAGATCAGGGGGCCCTTTACCTCGAGCAGTACTTC | CASSQDQGALYLEQYF
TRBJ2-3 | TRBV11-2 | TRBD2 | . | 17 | TGTGCCAGCAGCTCCCTGACTAGCGGGGCTAGCACAGATACGCAGTATTTT | CASSSLTSGASTDTQYF
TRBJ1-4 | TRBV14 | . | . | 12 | TGTGCCAGCAGCCAAGGCAGCGAAAAACTGTTTTTT | CASSQGSEKLFF
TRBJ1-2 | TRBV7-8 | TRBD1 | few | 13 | TGTGCCAGCAGCGGGACAGGGATAGGTGGCTACACCTTC | CASSGTGIGGYTF
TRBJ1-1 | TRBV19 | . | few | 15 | TGTGCCAGTAGCCGATGGGGGAGCGTGAACACTGAAGCTTTCTTT | CASSRWGSVNTEAFF
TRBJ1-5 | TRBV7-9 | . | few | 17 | TGTGCCAGCAGCTTATGGGACGGAATACTAATCGGTCAGCCCCAGCATTTT | CASSLWDGILIGQPQHF
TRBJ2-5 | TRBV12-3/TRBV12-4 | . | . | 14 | TGTGCCAGCAGTCTACCACTGGGGGGAGAGACCCAGTACTTC | CASSLPLGGETQYF
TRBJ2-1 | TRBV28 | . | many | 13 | TGTGCCAGCAAGCTTCTACGAAGGAATGAGCAGTTCTTC | CASKLLRRNEQFF
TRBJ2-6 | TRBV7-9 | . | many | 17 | TGTGCCAGCAGCTCTCGATCAGGGGGGGACGGGGCCAACGTCCTGACTTTC | CASSSRSGGDGANVLTF
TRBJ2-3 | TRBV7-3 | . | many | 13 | TGTGCCAGCAGCCTAAGGACACCCGATACGCAGTATTTT | CASSLRTPDTQYF
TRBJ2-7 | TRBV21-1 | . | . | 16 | TGTGCCAGCAGCTTTAAGGTGGAGACGATAAAGAGAGAGCAGTACTTC | CASSFKVETIKREQYF
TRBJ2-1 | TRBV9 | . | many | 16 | TGTGCCAGCAGCGTAAGGAGTACCGACTCCTACAATGAGCAGTTCTTC | CASSVRSTDSYNEQFF
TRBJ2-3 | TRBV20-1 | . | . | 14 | TGCAGTGCGGCAGAGCGGAAGTACACAGATACGCAGTATTTT | CSAAERKYTDTQYF
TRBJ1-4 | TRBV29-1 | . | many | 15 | TGCAGCGCTACCGCCCACAGGGCTAGTAATGAAAAACTGTTTTTT | CSATAHRASNEKLFF
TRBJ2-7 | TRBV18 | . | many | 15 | TGTGCCAGCTCACCACTTAGGGGGGCGCGACCCGAGCAGTACTTC | CASSPLRGARPEQYF
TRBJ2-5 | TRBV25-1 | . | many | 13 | TGTGCCAGCAGTGAATATTCGGGAGAGACCCAGTACTTC | CASSEYSGETQYF
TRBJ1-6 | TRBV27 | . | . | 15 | TGTGCCAGCACCCGGGGGGCAGGGACAAATTCACCCCTCCACTTT | CASTRGAGTNSPLHF
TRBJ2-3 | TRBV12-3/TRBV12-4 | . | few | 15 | TGTGCCACCGTTCGATCTGGGGAAACCACAGATACGCAGTATTTT | CATVRSGETTDTQYF
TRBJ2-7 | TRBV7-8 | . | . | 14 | TGTGCCAGCAGCTTAGTTTTACGGAACTACGAGCAGTACTTC | CASSLVLRNYEQYF
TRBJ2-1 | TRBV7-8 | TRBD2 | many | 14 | TGTGCCAGCAGCCTGCCTAGCGGGAGCAATGAGCAGTTCTTC | CASSLPSGSNEQFF
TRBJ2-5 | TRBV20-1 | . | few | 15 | TGCAGTGCTAGGCCAGGGGAGAATTCGGGGGAGACCCAGTACTTC | CSARPGENSGETQYF
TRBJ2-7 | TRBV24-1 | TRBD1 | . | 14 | TGTGCCACCAGTGATGGGACAGGGTTCTACGAGCAGTACTTC | CATSDGTGFYEQYF
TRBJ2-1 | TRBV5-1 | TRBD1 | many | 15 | TGCGCCAGCAGCTCGGGACAGAGGGGAGACAATGAGCAGTTCTTC | CASSSGQRGDNEQFF
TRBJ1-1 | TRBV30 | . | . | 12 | TGTGCCTGGGGAAGGAGAAACACTGAAGCTTTCTTT | CAWGRRNTEAFF
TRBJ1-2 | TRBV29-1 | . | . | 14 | TGCAGCGTACCCAAAAGGGGGGCCTGGGAAGGCTACACCTTC | CSVPKRGAWEGYTF